One sample yielded the 5 T cell receptor beta chains listed below, sequenced in a study of T cells of healthy individuals. TCRdb re-analysed the 5' RACE reads in MiXCR, keeping a single row per CDR3 protein. The table records about 40,000 distinct CDR3 sequences, 4.5% of them present only once. Every receptor here comes from a human donor in good health.

This clonotype was recorded many times. The genes are TRBV27 and TRBJ2-6; 8 bases are shared with TRBD2. Germline CDR1 MNHEY, CDR2 SMNVEV (reference sequence). The CDR3 has 16 residues. V lost 6 bases to trimming and J lost 0 bases; unmatched junction nucleotides: 4. CDR3 nucleotides: TGTGCCAGCAGAGCGGGAGAACGCTCTGGGGCCAACGTCCTGACTTTC. Translated, it gives CASRAGERSGANVLTF.

This clonotype turned up a few times. The V call is TRBV21-1, the J call TRBJ2-1; the tabulated D call, TRBD1, remains unverified against the DNA. TRBV21-1 is deemed a pseudogene. The length of the CDR3 is 24 residues. This chain's CDR3 is CASSTPADRGHCTMDGSSYNEQFF. The CDR3 DNA is TGTGCCAGCAGCACCCCGGCGGACAGGGGGCACTGTACTATGGACGGGAGCTCCTACAATGAGCAGTTCTTC.

The chain carries TRBV6-6 and TRBJ1-3; D remains ambiguous. CDR1 and CDR2 from the germline V gene are MNHNY and SVGAGI (reference sequence). The V end lost 2 bases, the J end lost 0 bases, and 8 bases lay between the germline ends. CDR3 length: 15 amino acids. In DNA form, the CDR3 reads TGTGCCAGCAGTTACCGGCCGCTCTCTGGAAACACCATATATTTT. This codes for CASSYRPLSGNTIYF.

V and J are TRBV18 and TRBJ2-3; no definite D call. Trimming left V 3 bases short and J 2 bases short, with 9 bases between. The CDR3 consists of 14 residues. In germline, CDR1 is KGHSH, CDR2 LQKENI. CDR3 protein: CASSPGVYTDTQYF. As DNA, the CDR3 is TGTGCCAGCTCACCTGGGGTCTACACAGATACGCAGTATTTT. Full variable domain (remainder filled in from reference TRBV18 and TRBJ2-3): NAGVMQNPRHLVRRRGQEARLRCSPMKGHSHVYWYRQLPEEGLKFMVYLQKENIIDESGMPKERFSAEFPKEGPSILRIQQVVRGDSAAYFCASSPGVYTDTQYFGPGTRLTVL.

The chain employs TRBV19 and TRBJ1-6; a possible D gene is TRBD1 (5 bases). Deletions cut 10 bases from V and 8 bases from J, with 18 bases between. Germline V lookup: CDR1 LNHDA, CDR2 SQIVND (reference sequence). The CDR3 is 14 amino acids. CDR3 sequence (DNA): TGTGCCACCCTCCGGGGGAGAGGTGATTCACCCCTCCACTTT. Translated: CATLRGRGDSPLHF.